This T cell receptor beta chain was sequenced for a study of blood T cell repertoires in COVID-19. Assay: immunoSEQ multiplex PCR; the TCRdb copy retains only in-frame clones and omits some. Found here are about 320,000 clones, about 89% of them singletons; the top ten hold roughly 5.3%. Germline CDR1 SGHRS, CDR2 YFSETQ. The junction had 7 bases not matched to a gene; V was cut back by 4 bases and J by 1 base. The CDR3 extends over 17 amino acids. The specimen was PBMCs or T cells enriched from blood (not recorded which). This sequence originates from a man in his 60s who had recovered from COVID-19. The chain couples TRBV5-1 to TRBJ2-2, with 10 bases lining up with TRBD2. The DNA for the CDR3 is TGCGCCAGCAGCCCGAGGACTAGCGGACAGAACACCGGGGAGCTGTTTTTT. Amino acid sequence: CASSPRTSGQNTGELFF.